This T cell receptor beta chain was sequenced during a study of post-analysis software for immune sequencing data. Study-level information: The patients showed relapsing-remitting, secondary progressive and progressive-relapsing multiple sclerosis courses.

Carried by the TCR beta cDNA libraries were unique molecular identifiers. Yield was approximately 500,000 cDNA molecules from about 1 to 10 million T cells. TCRdb re-analysed the PCR reads in MiXCR, keeping a single row per CDR3 protein. The sample includes around 440,000 distinct CDR3 sequences, 40% to 55% of them seen just once. Concerning this clonotype itself: Its target is unknown.

Notes on the study in general: The authors found that F measure strongly co-clustered same-batch samples. Controls showed significantly higher normalized Chao1 diversity than did multiple sclerosis patients.

The sequence derives from a girl aged 5-17 years with multiple sclerosis. What was sequenced was blood.

The CDR3 sequence is CASREGQLYQETQYF. CDR3 DNA sequence: TGCGCCAGCAGAGAGGGACAGTTGTACCAAGAGACCCAGTACTTC. This rearrangement joins TRBV5-1 to TRBJ2-5; 7 bases are shared with TRBD1. The V gene's germline CDR1 is SGHRS and CDR2 YFSETQ. V shed 5 bases and J 0 bases; nucleotides not matched to a gene: 7. CDR3 length equals 15 residues.